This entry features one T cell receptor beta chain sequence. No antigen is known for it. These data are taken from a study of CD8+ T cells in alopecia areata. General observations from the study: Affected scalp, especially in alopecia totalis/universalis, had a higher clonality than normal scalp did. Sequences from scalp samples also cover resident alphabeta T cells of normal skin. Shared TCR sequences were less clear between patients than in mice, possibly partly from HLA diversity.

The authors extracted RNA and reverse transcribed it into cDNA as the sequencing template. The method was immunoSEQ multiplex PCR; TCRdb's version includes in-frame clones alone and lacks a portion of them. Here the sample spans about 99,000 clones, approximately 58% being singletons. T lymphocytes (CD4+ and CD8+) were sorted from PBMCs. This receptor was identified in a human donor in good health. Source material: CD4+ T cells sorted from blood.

The CDR3 DNA reads TGCGCCAGCAGAACGACGACGACAGATACGCAGTATTTT. The encoded protein is CASRTTTTDTQYF. V is TRBV5-1 and J is TRBJ2-3; D is ambiguous. V lost 5 bases, J lost 3 bases, and 10 bases lay in between. CDR3 length equals 13 residues. Germline V gene lookup returns CDR1 SGHRS and CDR2 YFSETQ.